One and the same sample provided the 2 T cell receptor beta chains below, sequenced in a study of CD8+ T cells in alopecia areata. CD4, CD8alpha, NKG2D, NKG2ACE and other markers guided sorting of pooled cutaneous lymph node cells. After isolation, RNA underwent reverse transcription to generate cDNA as the sequencing template. Generated by immunoSEQ multiplex PCR, the TCRdb table keeps only in-frame clones and is missing some. In total the sample includes approximately 300,000 clones, none of them seen once. The sequencing input was CD4+ T cells sorted from a lymph node. Receptors originate from a C3H/HeJ mouse with alopecia areata. Strain haplotype at MHC: H2-k.

Details on this clone: Gene labels here are mouse ones. The read gets to within 4 residues of the CDR3 end, and the germline J gene fills in the rest. The chain joins TRBV19 to TRBJ2-5; a possible D gene is TRBD1 (6 bases). Germline loops: CDR1 FNHDT, CDR2 SITEND (reference sequence). The CDR3 covers 13 residues. This CDR3 is CASSIGDMDTQYF. CDR3 DNA (partial): TGTGCCAGCAGTATAGGGGACATGGAC.

This clone was counted between two and nine times. Any gene name here is a mouse gene name. The read ends 4 residues early relative to the CDR3; the germline J gene fills the gap. This chain joins TRBV31 and TRBJ1-1, with 8 bases that match TRBD1. Germline loops: CDR1 GKSSPN, CDR2 SITVG. The CDR3 covers 13 residues. V dropped 2 bases and J dropped 4; count of bases not matched to a gene: 3. This CDR3 reads CAWSGQGLTEVFF. CDR3 bases read: TGTGCCTGGAGTGGACAGGGACTCACA. The variable domain in full, with the rest retrieved from reference TRBV31 and TRBJ1-1, is AQTIHQWPVAEIKAVGSPLSLGCTIKGKSSPNLYWYWQATGGTLQQLFYSITVGQVESVVQLNLSASRPKDDQFILSTEKLLLSHSGFYLCAWSGQGLTEVFFGKGTRLTVV.